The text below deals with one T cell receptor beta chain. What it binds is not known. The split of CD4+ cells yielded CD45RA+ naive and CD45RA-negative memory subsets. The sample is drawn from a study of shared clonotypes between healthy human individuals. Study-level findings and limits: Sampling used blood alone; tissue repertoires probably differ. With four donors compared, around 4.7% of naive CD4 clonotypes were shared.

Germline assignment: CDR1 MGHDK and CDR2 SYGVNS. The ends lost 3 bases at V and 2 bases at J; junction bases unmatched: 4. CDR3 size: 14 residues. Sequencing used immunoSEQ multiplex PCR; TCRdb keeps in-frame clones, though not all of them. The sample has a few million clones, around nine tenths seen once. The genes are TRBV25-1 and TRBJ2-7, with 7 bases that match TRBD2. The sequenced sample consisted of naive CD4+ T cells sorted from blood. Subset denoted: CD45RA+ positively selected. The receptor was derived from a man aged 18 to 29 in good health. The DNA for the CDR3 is TGTGCCAGCAGTGATTCAGCGGGACCCTACGAGCAGTACTTC. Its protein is CASSDSAGPYEQYF.